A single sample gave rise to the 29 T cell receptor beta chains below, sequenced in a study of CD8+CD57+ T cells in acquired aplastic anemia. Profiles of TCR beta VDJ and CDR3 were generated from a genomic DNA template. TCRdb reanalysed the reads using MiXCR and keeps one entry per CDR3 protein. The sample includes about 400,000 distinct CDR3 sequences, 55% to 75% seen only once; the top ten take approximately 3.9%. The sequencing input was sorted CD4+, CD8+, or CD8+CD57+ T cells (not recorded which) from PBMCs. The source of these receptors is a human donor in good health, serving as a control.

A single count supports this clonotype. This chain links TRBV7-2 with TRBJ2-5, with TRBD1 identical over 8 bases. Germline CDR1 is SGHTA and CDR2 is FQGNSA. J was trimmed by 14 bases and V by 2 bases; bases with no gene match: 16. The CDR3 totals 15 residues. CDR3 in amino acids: CASSLKYRGNYGYYF. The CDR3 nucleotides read TGTGCCAGCAGCTTAAAATACAGGGGGAACTATGGCTACTACTTC. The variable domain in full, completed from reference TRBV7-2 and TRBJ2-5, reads GAGVSQSPSNKVTEKGKDVELRCDPISGHTALYWYRQSLGQGLEFLIYFQGNSAPDKSGLPSDRFSAERTGGSVSTLTIQRTQQEDSAVYLCASSLKYRGNYGYYFGPGTRLLVL.

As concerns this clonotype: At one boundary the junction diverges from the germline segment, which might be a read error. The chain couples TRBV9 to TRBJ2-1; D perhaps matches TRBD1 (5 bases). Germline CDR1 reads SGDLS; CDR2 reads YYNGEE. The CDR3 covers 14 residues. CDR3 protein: CASSVKGMVQFTLF. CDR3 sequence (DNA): TGTGCCAGCAGCGTTAAGGGGATGGTACAATTCACCCTCTTC.

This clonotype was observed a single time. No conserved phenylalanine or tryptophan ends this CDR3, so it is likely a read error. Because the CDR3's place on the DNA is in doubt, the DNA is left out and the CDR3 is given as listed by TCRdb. CDR3 sequence: CASSWVGYPY. This chain links TRBV5-1 with TRBJ1-2. Germline V CDR1 and CDR2: SGHRS, YFSETQ. With termini counted, the CDR3 has 10 amino acids.

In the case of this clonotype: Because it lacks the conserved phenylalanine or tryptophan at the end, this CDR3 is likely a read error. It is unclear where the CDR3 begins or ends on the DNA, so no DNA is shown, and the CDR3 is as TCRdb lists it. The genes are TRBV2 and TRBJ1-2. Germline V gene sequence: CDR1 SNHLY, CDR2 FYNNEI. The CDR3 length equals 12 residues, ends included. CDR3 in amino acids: CASREQSDGYTS.

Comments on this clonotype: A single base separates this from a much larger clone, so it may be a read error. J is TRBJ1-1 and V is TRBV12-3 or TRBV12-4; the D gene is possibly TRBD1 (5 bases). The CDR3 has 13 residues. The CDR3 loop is CASSRGMDTKAFF. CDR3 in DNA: TGTGCCAGCAGTCGGGGGATGGACACTAAAGCTTTCTTT.

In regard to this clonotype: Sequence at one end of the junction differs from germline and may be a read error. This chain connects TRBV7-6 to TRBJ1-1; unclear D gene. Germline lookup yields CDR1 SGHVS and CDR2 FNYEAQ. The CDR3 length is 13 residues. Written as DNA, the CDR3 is TGTGCCAGCAGCTTATCCCAAGAGACCGAGTATTTCTGG. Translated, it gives CASSLSQETEYFW.

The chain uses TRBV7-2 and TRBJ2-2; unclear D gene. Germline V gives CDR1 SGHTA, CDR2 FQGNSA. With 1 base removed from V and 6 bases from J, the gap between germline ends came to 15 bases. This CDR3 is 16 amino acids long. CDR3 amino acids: CASSLVGRIRPGELFF. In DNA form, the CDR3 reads TGTGCCAGCAGCTTAGTTGGCAGGATAAGGCCCGGGGAGCTGTTTTTT.

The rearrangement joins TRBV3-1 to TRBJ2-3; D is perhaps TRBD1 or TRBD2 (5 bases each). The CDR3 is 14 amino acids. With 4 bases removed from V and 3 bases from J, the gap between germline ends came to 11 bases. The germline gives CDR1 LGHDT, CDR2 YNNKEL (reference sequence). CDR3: CASSPGLYTDTQYF. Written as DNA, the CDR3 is TGTGCCAGCAGCCCGGGGCTCTATACAGATACGCAGTATTTT.

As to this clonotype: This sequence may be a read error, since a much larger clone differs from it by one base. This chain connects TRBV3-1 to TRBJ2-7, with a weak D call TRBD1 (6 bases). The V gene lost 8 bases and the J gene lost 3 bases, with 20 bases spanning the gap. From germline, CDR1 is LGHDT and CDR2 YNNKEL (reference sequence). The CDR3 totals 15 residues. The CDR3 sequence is CASADPGQSLYEQYF. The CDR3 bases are TGTGCCAGCGCTGATCCCGGACAGTCACTCTACGAGCAGTACTTC.

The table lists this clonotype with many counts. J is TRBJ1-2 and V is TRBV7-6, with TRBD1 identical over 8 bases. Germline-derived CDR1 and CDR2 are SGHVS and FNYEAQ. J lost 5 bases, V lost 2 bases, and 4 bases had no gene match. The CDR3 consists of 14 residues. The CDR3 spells CASSLSRQGYGYTF. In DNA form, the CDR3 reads TGTGCCAGCAGCTTAAGTAGACAGGGGTATGGCTACACCTTC.

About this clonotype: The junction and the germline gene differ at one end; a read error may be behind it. CDR3 sequence: CASSPGDGGLYEQYF. The DNA for the CDR3 is TGCGCCAGCAGCCCGGGTGATGGGGGGCTATACGAGCAGTACTTC. The rearrangement links TRBV5-8 to TRBJ2-7; tentatively, D is TRBD1 or TRBD2 (6 bases each). CDR1 is SGHTS and CDR2 is YDEGEE in the germline V gene. This CDR3 is built from 15 residues.

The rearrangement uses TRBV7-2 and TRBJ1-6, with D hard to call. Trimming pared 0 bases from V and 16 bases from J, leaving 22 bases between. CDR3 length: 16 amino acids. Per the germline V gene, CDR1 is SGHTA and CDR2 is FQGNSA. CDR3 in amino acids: CASSLASETQYFRLHF. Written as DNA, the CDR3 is TGTGCCAGCAGCTTAGCTAGTGAGACCCAGTACTTCCGGCTCCACTTT. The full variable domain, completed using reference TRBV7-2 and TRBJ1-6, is GAGVSQSPSNKVTEKGKDVELRCDPISGHTALYWYRQSLGQGLEFLIYFQGNSAPDKSGLPSDRFSAERTGGSVSTLTIQRTQQEDSAVYLCASSLASETQYFRLHFGNGTRLTVT.

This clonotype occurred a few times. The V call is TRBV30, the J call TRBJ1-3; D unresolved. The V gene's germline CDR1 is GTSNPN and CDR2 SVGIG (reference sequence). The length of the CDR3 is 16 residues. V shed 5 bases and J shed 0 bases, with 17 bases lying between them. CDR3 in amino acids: CAWSQGSVYSGNTIYF. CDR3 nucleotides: TGTGCCTGGTCTCAAGGGTCGGTTTACTCTGGAAACACCATATATTTT.

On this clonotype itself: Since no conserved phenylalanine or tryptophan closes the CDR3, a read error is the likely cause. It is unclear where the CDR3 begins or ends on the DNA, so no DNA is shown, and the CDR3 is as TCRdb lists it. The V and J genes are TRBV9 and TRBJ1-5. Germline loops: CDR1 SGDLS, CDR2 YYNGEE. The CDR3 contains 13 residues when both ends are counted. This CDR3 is CASSVGFGEPFFG.

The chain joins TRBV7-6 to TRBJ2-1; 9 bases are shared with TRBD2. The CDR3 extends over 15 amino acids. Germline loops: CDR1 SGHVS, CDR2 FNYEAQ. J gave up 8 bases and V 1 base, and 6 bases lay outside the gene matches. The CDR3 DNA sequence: TGTGCCAGCAGCTTAGTGGCGGGGGGGTCGGATGAGCAGTTCTTC. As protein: CASSLVAGGSDEQFF.

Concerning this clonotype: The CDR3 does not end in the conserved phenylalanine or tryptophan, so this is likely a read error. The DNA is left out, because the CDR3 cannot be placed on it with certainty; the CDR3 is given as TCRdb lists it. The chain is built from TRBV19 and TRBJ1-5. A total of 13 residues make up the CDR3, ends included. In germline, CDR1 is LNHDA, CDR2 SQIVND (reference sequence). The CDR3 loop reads CASPVHRNQPPHY.

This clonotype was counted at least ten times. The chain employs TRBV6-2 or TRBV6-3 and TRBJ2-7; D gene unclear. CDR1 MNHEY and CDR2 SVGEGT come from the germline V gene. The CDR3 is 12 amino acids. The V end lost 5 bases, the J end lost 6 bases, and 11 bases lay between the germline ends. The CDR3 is CASSPTRFEQYF. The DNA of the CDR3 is TGTGCCAGCAGTCCTACCCGGTTCGAGCAGTACTTC.

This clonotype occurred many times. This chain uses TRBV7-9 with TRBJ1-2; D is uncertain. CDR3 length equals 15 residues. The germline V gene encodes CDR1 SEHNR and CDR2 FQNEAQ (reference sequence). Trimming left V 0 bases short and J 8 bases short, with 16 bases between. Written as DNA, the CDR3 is TGTGCCAGCAGCTTAGCCTTGGTGGATTCGCGCGGCTACACCTTC. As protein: CASSLALVDSRGYTF.

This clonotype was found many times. The CDR3 DNA sequence: TGCAGTGCTAGGTCCGGGACAGGGAACCCCTACGAGCAGTACTTC. Protein sequence: CSARSGTGNPYEQYF. This chain connects TRBV20-1 to TRBJ2-7, with 9 bases that match TRBD1. V lost 3 bases to trimming and J lost 2 bases; unmatched junction nucleotides: 8. Germline V gene sequence: CDR1 DFQATT, CDR2 SNEGSKA (reference sequence). The length of the CDR3 is 15 residues.

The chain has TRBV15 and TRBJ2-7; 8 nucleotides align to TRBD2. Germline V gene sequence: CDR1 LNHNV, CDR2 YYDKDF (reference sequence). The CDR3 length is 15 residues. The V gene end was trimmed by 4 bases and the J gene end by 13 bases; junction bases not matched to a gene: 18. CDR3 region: CATSNAGTRYYDYYF. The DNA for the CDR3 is TGTGCCACCAGCAATGCCGGGACTAGGTACTACGATTATTACTTC.

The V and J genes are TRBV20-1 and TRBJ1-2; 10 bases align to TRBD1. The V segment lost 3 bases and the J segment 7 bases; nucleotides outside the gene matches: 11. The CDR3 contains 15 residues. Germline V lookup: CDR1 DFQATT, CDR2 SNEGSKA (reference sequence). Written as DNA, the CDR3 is TGCAGTGCTAGTTCCCCTGGGACAGGGGTTTTTGGCTACACCTTC. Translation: CSASSPGTGVFGYTF.

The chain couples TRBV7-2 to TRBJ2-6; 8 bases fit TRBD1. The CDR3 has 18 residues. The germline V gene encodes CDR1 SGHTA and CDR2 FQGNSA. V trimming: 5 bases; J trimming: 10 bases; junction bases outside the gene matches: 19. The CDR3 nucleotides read TGTGCCAGCAGCACTCCAGGGGGCGCAACGCCTTATTTTAACGTCCTGACTTTC. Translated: CASSTPGGATPYFNVLTF.

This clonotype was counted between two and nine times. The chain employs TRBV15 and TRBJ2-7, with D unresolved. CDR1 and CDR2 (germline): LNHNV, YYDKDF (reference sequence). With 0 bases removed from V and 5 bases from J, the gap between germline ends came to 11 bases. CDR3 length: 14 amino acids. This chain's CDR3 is CATSRDRQADEQYF. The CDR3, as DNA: TGTGCCACCAGCAGAGATCGGCAGGCGGACGAGCAGTACTTC.

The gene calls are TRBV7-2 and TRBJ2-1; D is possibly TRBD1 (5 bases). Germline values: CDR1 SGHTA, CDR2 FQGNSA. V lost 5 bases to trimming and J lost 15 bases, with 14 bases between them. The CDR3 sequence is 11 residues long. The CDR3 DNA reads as TGTGCCAGCAGCACGACAGTCGGTCGGTTCTTC. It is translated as CASSTTVGRFF.

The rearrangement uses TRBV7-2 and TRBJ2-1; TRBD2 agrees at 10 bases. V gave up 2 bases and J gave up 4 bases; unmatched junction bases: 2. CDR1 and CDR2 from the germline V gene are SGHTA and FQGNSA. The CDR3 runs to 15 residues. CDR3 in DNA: TGTGCCAGCAGCTTAACTAGCGGGGTTTACAATGAGCAGTTCTTC. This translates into CASSLTSGVYNEQFF. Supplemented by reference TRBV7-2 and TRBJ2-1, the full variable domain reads GAGVSQSPSNKVTEKGKDVELRCDPISGHTALYWYRQSLGQGLEFLIYFQGNSAPDKSGLPSDRFSAERTGGSVSTLTIQRTQQEDSAVYLCASSLTSGVYNEQFFGPGTRLTVL.

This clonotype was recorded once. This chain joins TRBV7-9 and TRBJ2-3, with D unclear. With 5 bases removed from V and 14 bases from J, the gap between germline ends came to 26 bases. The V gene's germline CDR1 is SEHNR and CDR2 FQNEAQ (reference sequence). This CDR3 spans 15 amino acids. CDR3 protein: CASSPNIGSTDKLYF. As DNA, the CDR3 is TGTGCCAGCAGCCCAAACATAGGGTCCACAGATAAGCTGTATTTT.

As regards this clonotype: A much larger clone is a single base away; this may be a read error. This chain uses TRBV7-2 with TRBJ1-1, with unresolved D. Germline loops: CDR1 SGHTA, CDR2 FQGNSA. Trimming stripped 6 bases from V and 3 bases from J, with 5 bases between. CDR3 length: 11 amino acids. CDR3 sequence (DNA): TGTGCCAGCAGTTTCTACACTGAAGCTTTCTTT. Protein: CASSFYTEAFF.

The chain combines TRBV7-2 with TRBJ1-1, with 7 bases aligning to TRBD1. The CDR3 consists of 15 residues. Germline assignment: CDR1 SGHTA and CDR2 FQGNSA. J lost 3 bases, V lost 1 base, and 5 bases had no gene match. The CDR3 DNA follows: TGTGCCAGCAGCTTAGTCGGGACAGACTACACTGAAGCTTTCTTT. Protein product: CASSLVGTDYTEAFF.

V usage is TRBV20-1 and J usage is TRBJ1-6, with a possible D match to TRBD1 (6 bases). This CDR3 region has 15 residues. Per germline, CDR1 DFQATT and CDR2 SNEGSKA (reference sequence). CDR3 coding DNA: TGCAGCGATCCTCTACGGGGACATGCTCATTCACCCCTCCACTTT. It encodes CSDPLRGHAHSPLHF.